This TCR beta chain appears in the sequencing data of a study of shared clonotypes between healthy human individuals. Study-level information: Donors had three CD4 naive, three CD4 memory, two CD8 naive and one CD8 memory plate apiece.

Sequencing was performed with immunoSEQ multiplex PCR; in TCRdb, only in-frame clones are kept and a portion is missing. The table shows some 2.1 million clones, with just over 90% occurring only once. V lost 1 base and J lost 5; bases outside the gene matches: 6. The germline V gene encodes CDR1 SGHVS and CDR2 FQNEAQ. The length of the CDR3 is 15 residues. Naive CD8 cells lacked CD45RO and underwent positive selection for CCR7, leaving out terminally differentiated effector memory CD45RA+ cells. Sequences were obtained from naive CD8+ T cells from PBMCs. The gene calls are TRBV7-8 and TRBJ2-5; TRBD2 matches 8 bases. The clonotype was recovered from a man between 18 and 35 years old in good health. Some clones in this sample may be carry-over from other donors' samples. The CDR3 nucleotides are TGTGCCAGCAGCTTAGGTACTAGCGGTTTGGAGACCCAGTACTTC. Its protein is CASSLGTSGLETQYF.